Shown below are 32 T cell receptor beta chains from a single sample sequenced in a study of shared clonotypes between healthy human individuals. Sequenced by immunoSEQ multiplex PCR; TCRdb stores in-frame clones only, minus some. This table holds 400,000 to 500,000 clones, about 80% found once. Sequencing was carried out using PBMCs. The origin of the receptors is a woman in her forties in good health. Some clones in this sample may be carry-over from other donors' samples.

This sequence joins TRBV19 and TRBJ1-5; D gene uncertain. Germline V CDR1 and CDR2: LNHDA, SQIVND (reference sequence). CDR3 length: 15 amino acids. V lost 6 bases, J lost 0 bases, and 12 bases lay in between. The CDR3 here is CASSYSHRSNQPQHF. The CDR3, as DNA: TGTGCCAGTAGCTACAGTCATCGTAGCAATCAGCCCCAGCATTTT.

The chain employs TRBV7-6 and TRBJ2-3, with 7 nucleotides matching TRBD1. The germline gives CDR1 SGHVS, CDR2 FNYEAQ. The V and J ends lost 3 bases and 1 base, in that order; junction bases with no gene match: 10. This CDR3 region has 17 residues. The CDR3 sequence is CASSLRRTGTGTDTQYF. The CDR3 DNA is TGTGCCAGCAGCTTGCGAAGGACCGGGACAGGCACAGATACGCAGTATTTT.

About this clone: This same CDR3 is encoded by further DNA sequences in the sample. The CDR3 sequence: CASSGRGNEKLFF. The CDR3 bases are TGTGCCAGCAGTGGCAGGGGGAATGAAAAACTGTTTTTT. The chain combines TRBV2 with TRBJ1-4, with 7 bases that match TRBD1. The ends lost 4 bases at V and 5 bases at J; junction bases unmatched: 1. CDR1 and CDR2 from the germline V gene are SNHLY and FYNNEI. The CDR3 length is 13 residues.

The chain links TRBV7-2 to TRBJ1-2; D is unclear. The CDR3 consists of 13 residues. Germline CDR1 reads SGHTA; CDR2 reads FQGNSA. The germline V and J ends were trimmed by 6 bases and 8 bases, with 16 bases remaining between them. CDR3 sequence reads: CASSSPRRNGYTF. The CDR3 nucleotides read TGTGCCAGCAGTTCCCCCCGACGAAACGGCTACACCTTC.

This clone was seen only once. The chain links TRBV10-3 to TRBJ1-3; no reliable D call. The CDR3 is made up of 15 amino acids. V shed 0 bases and J shed 3 bases, with 9 bases lying between them. The germline V gene encodes CDR1 ENHRY and CDR2 SYGVKD. This chain's CDR3 is CAISESAQFGNTIYF. CDR3 nucleotide sequence: TGTGCCATCAGTGAGTCTGCCCAGTTTGGAAACACCATATATTTT.

The V call is TRBV9, the J call TRBJ2-7, with TRBD2 as a possible D gene (6 bases). Germline values: CDR1 SGDLS, CDR2 YYNGEE. The CDR3 totals 15 residues. With 0 bases removed from V and 5 bases from J, the gap between germline ends came to 15 bases. The CDR3 sequence: CASSVEAQGGDEQYF. The CDR3 DNA reads as TGTGCCAGCAGCGTAGAAGCTCAGGGAGGAGACGAGCAGTACTTC. Together with reference TRBV9 and TRBJ2-7, the CDR3 gives the full variable domain: DSGVTQTPKHLITATGQRVTLRCSPRSGDLSVYWYQQSLDQGLQFLIQYYNGEERAKGNILERFSAQQFPDLHSELNLSSLELGDSALYFCASSVEAQGGDEQYFGPGTRLTVT.

The chain uses TRBV20-1 and TRBJ2-1; D unclear. The germline CDR1 and CDR2 sequences are DFQATT and SNEGSKA (reference sequence). This CDR3 spans 10 amino acids. The DNA for the CDR3 is TGCAGCCCTAGTGGTAATGAGCAGTTCTTC. The encoded protein is CSPSGNEQFF.

The chain has TRBV27 and TRBJ2-1, with TRBD2 identical over 9 bases. CDR1 is MNHEY and CDR2 is SMNVEV in the germline V gene (reference sequence). The CDR3 has 14 amino acids. Losses at the gene ends were 6 bases for V and 4 bases for J; bases not matched to a gene: 4. The CDR3 DNA reads as TGTGCCAGCAGCCTGACTAGCGGTTACAATGAGCAGTTCTTC. Protein sequence: CASSLTSGYNEQFF.

The CDR3 here is CASSLYGGFAYEQYF. CDR3 bases: TGTGCCAGCAGTTTATATGGGGGGTTCGCCTACGAGCAGTACTTC. The chain has TRBV27 and TRBJ2-7; TRBD2 might be the D (6 bases). CDR1 is MNHEY and CDR2 is SMNVEV in the germline V gene (reference sequence). CDR3 length: 15 amino acids. V dropped 1 base and J dropped 2 bases, with 12 bases sitting between them.

J is TRBJ1-3 and V is TRBV15; D gene ambiguous. Germline V gives CDR1 LNHNV, CDR2 YYDKDF (reference sequence). V lost 0 bases and J lost 0, with 9 bases in between. CDR3 length: 16 residues. CDR3 loop: CATSRDFMSSGNTIYF. The CDR3 DNA reads TGTGCCACCAGCAGAGACTTTATGAGCTCTGGAAACACCATATATTTT.

V gene TRBV27 combines with J gene TRBJ2-6; no clear D gene. The CDR3 consists of 15 residues. Trimming removed 1 base at V and 0 bases at J, with 4 bases between. Germline V lookup: CDR1 MNHEY, CDR2 SMNVEV (reference sequence). CDR3 coding DNA: TGTGCCAGCAGTTTATTAAGCTCTGGGGCCAACGTCCTGACTTTC. This gives the protein CASSLLSSGANVLTF. Complete variable domain (other parts from reference TRBV27 and TRBJ2-6): EAQVTQNPRYLITVTGKKLTVTCSQNMNHEYMSWYRQDPGLGLRQIYYSMNVEVTDKGDVPEGYKVSRKEKRNFPLILESPSPNQTSLYFCASSLLSSGANVLTFGAGSRLTVL.

In nucleotides, the CDR3 is TGTGCCAGCAGCTGGAGTGACAGGCGCCTCGGGGAGCAGTACTTC. It encodes CASSWSDRRLGEQYF. This sequence joins TRBV5-6 and TRBJ2-7; possible D gene TRBD1, 6 bases. V was clipped by 3 bases and J by 7 bases, with 20 bases between them. The CDR3 spans 15 residues. Germline V gene sequence: CDR1 SGHDT, CDR2 YYEEEE.

There are a few counts of this clone. In DNA, the CDR3 is TGCAGCGCGAGACAGGGGAATGAAAAACTGTTTTTT. It yields the protein CSARQGNEKLFF. The J gene is TRBJ1-4, the V gene TRBV29-1; 8 bases fit TRBD1. This CDR3 region has 12 residues. The trim removed 7 bases at V and 5 bases at J, leaving 3 bases unmatched. In germline, CDR1 is SQVTM, CDR2 ANQGSEA.

About this clone: Other DNA sequences of this sample code for an identical CDR3. V usage is TRBV5-1 and J usage is TRBJ1-2, with TRBD1 identical over 9 bases. The germline CDR1 and CDR2 sequences are SGHRS and YFSETQ. V shed 0 bases, J shed 7 bases, and the junction held 7 bases outside the gene matches. The CDR3 has 15 residues. This chain's CDR3 is CASSLAPGQGFGYTF. The CDR3 DNA is TGCGCCAGCAGCTTGGCACCGGGACAGGGATTTGGCTACACCTTC.

This clone was recorded a few times. This chain links TRBV7-9 with TRBJ2-3; 8 positions agree with TRBD2. The CDR3 runs 15 residues. V was pared by 9 bases and J by 6 bases, with 14 bases of the junction left unmatched. Germline V gene data show CDR1 as SEHNR and CDR2 as FQNEAQ (reference sequence). The chain's CDR3 is CASYLGAGDVDTQYF. CDR3 bases: TGTGCCAGTTACCTCGGAGCGGGAGATGTGGATACGCAGTATTTT.

The V gene is TRBV11-2, the J gene TRBJ1-1, with unresolved D. Looked up from germline, CDR1 is SGHAT and CDR2 is FQNNGV. Trimming removed 5 bases at V and 3 bases at J, with 10 bases between. The CDR3 is 13 amino acids. This CDR3 reads CASSPRRYTEAFF. DNA for the CDR3: TGTGCCAGCAGCCCCCGCCGGTACACTGAAGCTTTCTTT.

This rearrangement joins TRBV5-1 to TRBJ1-4; tentatively, D is TRBD1 (5 bases). Germline V gene sequence: CDR1 SGHRS, CDR2 YFSETQ. Trimming stripped 0 bases from V and 8 bases from J, with 17 bases between. CDR3 size: 16 residues. This CDR3 is CASSLGTLPREEKLFF. The DNA for the CDR3 is TGCGCCAGCAGCTTGGGGACACTCCCGAGGGAGGAAAAACTGTTTTTT.

The chain recombines TRBV10-3 with TRBJ2-1; TRBD2 agrees at 7 bases. Germline V gene data show CDR1 as ENHRY and CDR2 as SYGVKD. The CDR3 loop spans 17 amino acids. The J segment lost 6 bases and the V segment lost 0 bases, leaving 11 bases of the junction unmatched. CDR3 protein: CAISESKGGSISNEQFF. CDR3 in DNA: TGTGCCATCAGTGAGTCGAAGGGCGGGAGTATTAGCAATGAGCAGTTCTTC.

V usage is TRBV4-3 and J usage is TRBJ2-1; D is undetermined. The CDR3 covers 11 residues. The germline V and J ends were trimmed by 4 bases and 11 bases, with 9 bases remaining between them. CDR1 is LGHNA, CDR2 YSLEER, per germline. CDR3 nucleotides: TGCGCCAGCAGCCGGTCCTTCCAGCAGTTCTTC. Translating it yields CASSRSFQQFF.

In its sample, this clone was seen once. The chain is built from TRBV18 and TRBJ2-7; 10 nucleotides agree with TRBD1. The CDR3 has 15 residues. V lost 4 bases, J lost 1 base, and 4 bases stayed unmatched. Germline CDR1 KGHSH, CDR2 LQKENI. DNA of the CDR3: TGTGCCAGCTCACAAGGACAGGGGGGTTCCTACGAGCAGTACTTC. As protein: CASSQGQGGSYEQYF.

The chain has TRBV30 and TRBJ2-1; D remains unclear. CDR1 is GTSNPN, CDR2 SVGIG, per germline (reference sequence). Trimming pared 2 bases from V and 4 bases from J, leaving 6 bases between. The length of the CDR3 is 12 residues. CDR3 nucleotide sequence: TGTGCCTGGAGTCCCGAATACAATGAGCAGTTCTTC. Its translation: CAWSPEYNEQFF.

This clone occurred once. The J gene is TRBJ1-2, the V gene TRBV6-5; D is ambiguous. Germline V lookup: CDR1 MNHEY, CDR2 SVGAGI. The CDR3 is 15 residues long. V lost 7 bases to trimming and J lost 0 bases, with 15 bases between them. CDR3 sequence reads: CASNSYHAANYGYTF. DNA for the CDR3: TGTGCCAGCAACTCTTACCACGCGGCTAACTATGGCTACACCTTC.

This clone has just a few counts. The chain links TRBV2 to TRBJ1-5; 8 positions agree with TRBD1. Germline V lookup: CDR1 SNHLY, CDR2 FYNNEI. With 6 bases clipped from V and 2 bases from J, the junction kept 3 bases outside the gene matches. This CDR3 has 14 residues. This CDR3 reads CASSGQGGNQPQHF. In DNA, the CDR3 is TGTGCCAGCAGCGGACAGGGAGGCAATCAGCCCCAGCATTTT. The full variable domain, rest sourced from reference TRBV2 and TRBJ1-5, is EPEVTQTPSHQVTQMGQEVILRCVPISNHLYFYWYRQILGQKVEFLVSFYNNEISEKSEIFDDQFSVERPDGSNFTLKIRSTKLEDSAMYFCASSGQGGNQPQHFGDGTRLSIL.

The chain recombines TRBV7-6 with TRBJ2-2; D gene ambiguous. Germline assignment: CDR1 SGHVS and CDR2 FNYEAQ. This CDR3 spans 12 amino acids. Trimming pared 5 bases from V and 6 bases from J, leaving 7 bases between. The CDR3 reads CASSGVAGELFF. CDR3 bases: TGTGCCAGCAGCGGAGTGGCCGGGGAGCTGTTTTTT.

The chain has TRBV7-3 and TRBJ2-1; D call uncertain. CDR1 is SGHTA and CDR2 is FQGTGA in the germline V gene. The CDR3 is 15 residues long. The V end was cut by 1 base, the J end by 4 bases, with 11 bases between. CDR3 residues: CASSLNWVEYNEQFF. CDR3 coding DNA: TGTGCCAGCAGCTTAAACTGGGTGGAGTACAATGAGCAGTTCTTC.

V and J are TRBV18 and TRBJ2-7, with a tentative D call TRBD1 (6 bases). This CDR3 has 14 residues. Trimming left V 2 bases short and J 2 bases short, with 10 bases between. In germline, CDR1 is KGHSH, CDR2 LQKENI. Here the CDR3 DNA reads TGTGCCAGCTCACCAAACACAGGGACCTACGAGCAGTACTTC. It translates to CASSPNTGTYEQYF.

The chain links TRBV28 to TRBJ1-5; no reliable D call. Trimming pared 3 bases from V and 6 bases from J, leaving 9 bases between. The CDR3 runs to 13 residues. The germline gives CDR1 MDHEN, CDR2 SYDVKM. The CDR3 sequence: CASSFDGFQPQHF. The DNA for the CDR3 is TGTGCCAGCAGTTTCGATGGATTTCAGCCCCAGCATTTT.

This sequence joins TRBV7-9 and TRBJ2-1; 11 nucleotides line up with TRBD2. V shed 2 bases, J shed 10 bases, and the junction held 7 bases outside the gene matches. The CDR3 runs 15 residues. In germline, CDR1 is SEHNR, CDR2 FQNEAQ (reference sequence). CDR3 region: CASSLWGTSGEEQFF. CDR3 nucleotide sequence: TGTGCCAGCAGCTTATGGGGGACTAGCGGCGAGGAGCAGTTCTTC.

This clone was recorded a few times. V usage is TRBV10-1 and J usage is TRBJ1-1; tentative D call: TRBD1 (6 bases). Germline V gene sequence: CDR1 WNHNN, CDR2 SYGVQD (reference sequence). Trimming shortened V by 0 bases and J by 5 bases, and 10 bases separated the two germline ends. This CDR3 is built from 14 residues. CDR3 residues: CASSESNRETEAFF. In nucleotides, the CDR3 is TGCGCCAGCAGTGAGTCGAACAGGGAGACTGAAGCTTTCTTT.

The chain is built from TRBV7-6 and TRBJ1-1, with D possibly matching TRBD1 (5 bases). This CDR3 has 13 amino acids. V dropped 2 bases and J dropped 4 bases, with 8 bases sitting between them. Germline CDR1 and CDR2: SGHVS and FNYEAQ. The CDR3 reads CASSLFGGTEAFF. CDR3 DNA sequence: TGTGCCAGCAGCTTATTCGGGGGCACTGAAGCTTTCTTT.

This clone was seen just once. The chain employs TRBV5-6 and TRBJ1-2; D uncertain. CDR1 and CDR2 (germline): SGHDT, YYEEEE. The CDR3 spans 14 residues. V was shortened by 4 bases and J by 8 bases, with 18 bases between the two germline ends. The CDR3 protein is CASSQGWASKGYTF. The CDR3 DNA reads TGTGCCAGCAGCCAAGGTTGGGCATCGAAAGGCTACACCTTC.

This clone was detected many times. V gene TRBV28 combines with J gene TRBJ2-7; TRBD2 matches at 10 bases. This CDR3 contains 15 residues. Germline V lookup: CDR1 MDHEN, CDR2 SYDVKM. Unmatched junction bases numbered 8, after V lost 4 bases and J lost 5 bases. The CDR3 DNA follows: TGTGCCAGCAGTTCCGGAAGGCTAGCGGGAGACGAGCAGTACTTC. Amino acid sequence: CASSSGRLAGDEQYF.